These T cell receptor beta chains were read from a single sample in a study of follicular helper T cells after annual influenza vaccination. Some clones are missing from TCRdb's copy, which holds only in-frame ones; the method was immunoSEQ multiplex PCR. The sample includes around 7,300 clones, almost 85% of them seen just once. The input for sequencing was CXCR5- memory CD4+ T cells sorted from blood, taken 7 days after influenza vaccination. Receptors were obtained from an adult who received the influenza vaccine. The CDR3 runs from the conserved cysteine through the conserved F or W. A D gene is named only where the DNA matches it firmly. A clone size is listed for some rows: how often the clone was seen (once, few, many), or a class if it is expanded.

V	D	size	J	DNA	CDR3
TRBV2	NA	few	TRBJ1-5	TGTGCCAGCAGTCCCGGGAACCGAAATCAGCCCCAGCATTTT	CASSPGNRNQPQHF
TRBV9	NA	NA	TRBJ1-2	TGTGCCAGCAGCGTAGGCCGGACAGTTTCTAACTATGGCTACACCTTC	CASSVGRTVSNYGYTF
TRBV6-1	NA	few	TRBJ1-2	TGTGCCAGCAATCCAGGGACTAACTATGGCTACACCTTC	CASNPGTNYGYTF
TRBV4-2	TRBD1	NA	TRBJ2-3	TGTGCCAGCAGCCAAGCAGGGGGACAAAGCACAGATACGCAGTATTTT	CASSQAGGQSTDTQYF
TRBV6-5	NA	few	TRBJ1-5	TGTGCCAGCAGATCCGGGACCAATCAGCCCCAGCATTTT	CASRSGTNQPQHF
TRBV6-5	NA	NA	TRBJ2-2	TGTGCCAGCAGTTACTCGAGAGGGACCGGGGAGCTGTTTTTT	CASSYSRGTGELFF
TRBV6-1	NA	NA	TRBJ1-6	TGTGCCAGCAGTGTGATGGGTGGCGGGACGAATTCACCCCTCCACTTT	CASSVMGGGTNSPLHF
TRBV29-1	TRBD2	NA	TRBJ2-2	TGCAGCGTTGTGGGACTAGCGGGATATGGCGGGGAGCTGTTTTTT	CSVVGLAGYGGELFF
TRBV7-9	NA	NA	TRBJ1-4	TGTGCCAGCAGCCCCGGGACGGCGAATGAAAAACTGTTTTTT	CASSPGTANEKLFF
TRBV6-4	NA	NA	TRBJ1-1	TGTGCCAGCAGCCGGGACATCCGGACTGAAGCTTTCTTT	CASSRDIRTEAFF
TRBV5-1	TRBD1	once	TRBJ1-1	TGCGCCAGCAGCCCGGGGGACAGGGACACTGAAGCTTTCTTT	CASSPGDRDTEAFF
TRBV28	TRBD1	NA	TRBJ2-7	TGTGCCAGCAGTTTACCAGACAGGGTCAACGAGCAGTACTTC	CASSLPDRVNEQYF
TRBV5-1	TRBD2	NA	TRBJ2-5	TGCGCCAGCAGCTTCGGACTAGCGGTAGGGCAAGAGACCCAGTACTTC	CASSFGLAVGQETQYF
TRBV5-4	TRBD1	few	TRBJ1-2	TGTGCCAGCAGCTTATTCGGACAGGGGAATGGCTACACCTTC	CASSLFGQGNGYTF
TRBV7-2	NA	NA	TRBJ2-7	TGTGCCAGCAGCTTGTCGGTCTGGGGAGAGCAGTACTTC	CASSLSVWGEQYF
TRBV25-1	NA	once	TRBJ1-2	TGTGCCAGCAGTGAATTAGAGGAGATGAAAGGCTACACCTTC	CASSELEEMKGYTF
TRBV19	NA	NA	TRBJ1-1	TGTGCCAGTAGTGCCGGGACTCCAAACACTGAAGCTTTCTTT	CASSAGTPNTEAFF
TRBV28	NA	NA	TRBJ1-4	TGTGCCAGCAGTTATCCTCCCACCTTCGAAAATGAAAAACTGTTTTTT	CASSYPPTFENEKLFF
TRBV9	NA	few	TRBJ1-2	TGTGCCAGCAGCGGAGAAGCAGAGGTCGGTGGCTACACCTTC	CASSGEAEVGGYTF
TRBV7-9	NA	NA	TRBJ2-7	TGTGCCAGCAGCTTAGTTATGCCACCCTTCGAGCAGTACTTC	CASSLVMPPFEQYF
TRBV5-1	TRBD2	NA	TRBJ2-1	TGCGCCAGCGCACTAGCGGGGGAAAACAATGAGCAGTTCTTC	CASALAGENNEQFF
TRBV30	NA	once	TRBJ2-7	TGTGCCTGGGGGCCAGCGTACGAGCAGTACTTC	CAWGPAYEQYF
TRBV4-1	NA	NA	TRBJ2-3	TGCGCCAGCAGCCAACTGGAGGGCACAGATACGCAGTATTTT	CASSQLEGTDTQYF
TRBV5-1	NA	NA	TRBJ2-2	TGCGCCAGCAGCGCCGGACAGAACACCGGGGAGCTGTTTTTT	CASSAGQNTGELFF
TRBV2	NA	NA	TRBJ1-6	TGTGCCAGCAGCGCGCGACACATATCCATGAATAATTCACCCCTCCACTTT	CASSARHISMNNSPLHF
TRBV27	TRBD1	NA	TRBJ1-1	TGTGCCAGCAGTTCGGGACAGGGAATGTCCGCTTTCTTT	CASSSGQGMSAFF
TRBV19	NA	NA	TRBJ1-5	TGTGCCAGTAGTATAGCAAGGGGGGACCAGCCCCAGCATTTT	CASSIARGDQPQHF
TRBV23-1	TRBD1	NA	TRBJ1-5	TGCGCCAGCAGTTCTACAGGGGAGGTTCAGCCCCAGCATTTT	CASSSTGEVQPQHF
TRBV29-1	NA	NA	TRBJ1-2	TGCAGCGTTGAGATGAACTATGGCTACACCTTC	CSVEMNYGYTF
TRBV30	TRBD1	once	TRBJ1-5	TGTGCCTGGGACAGGGGATCAATGCCCCAGCATTTT	CAWDRGSMPQHF
TRBV6-5	NA	NA	TRBJ1-1	TGTGCCAGCAGTACAAGGACGGCGAACACTGAAGCTTTCTTT	CASSTRTANTEAFF
TRBV4-2	TRBD2	NA	TRBJ2-5	TGTGCCAGCAGCCTGGGGACTAGCAGGGGTCGAGAGACCCAGTACTTC	CASSLGTSRGRETQYF
TRBV28	NA	few	TRBJ1-2	TGTGCCAGCAGTTCCGGACTGAAGGGCTACACCTTC	CASSSGLKGYTF
TRBV5-6	TRBD1	NA	TRBJ2-7	TGTGCCAGCAGCTACTCCGGGACAGGGGGCTACGAGCAGTACTTC	CASSYSGTGGYEQYF
TRBV25-1	TRBD1	NA	TRBJ1-5	TGTGCCAGCAGTCTTATCCCGTTGAGGGGACAGGGTCAGCCCCAGCATTTT	CASSLIPLRGQGQPQHF
TRBV4-1	TRBD2	NA	TRBJ2-7	TGCGCCAGCAGCCAAGACCTAGCGGGAGGGCCCCTAGTCTACGAGCAGTACTTC	CASSQDLAGGPLVYEQYF
TRBV28	NA	NA	TRBJ2-6	TGTGCCAGCAGTTCAGCAGGGGATGTATCTGGGGCCAACGTCCTGACTTTC	CASSSAGDVSGANVLTF
TRBV19	NA	few	TRBJ2-1	TGTGCCAGTAGTGAATACAATGAGCAGTTCTTC	CASSEYNEQFF
TRBV18	NA	NA	TRBJ2-5	TGTGCCAGCTCACGGGACTTCCAAGAGACCCAGTACTTC	CASSRDFQETQYF
TRBV19	NA	NA	TRBJ2-1	TGTGCCAGTAGTATAGACTACAGGCCCCGGGGGAATGAGCAGTTCTTC	CASSIDYRPRGNEQFF
TRBV11-3	NA	NA	TRBJ2-3	TGTGCCAGCAGCTTAGGAGGGACGGGAGATACGCAGTATTTT	CASSLGGTGDTQYF
TRBV6-1	NA	NA	TRBJ1-1	TGTGCCAGCACCCCGGCGGGGATGAACACTGAAGCTTTCTTT	CASTPAGMNTEAFF
TRBV19	NA	once	TRBJ1-5	TGTGCCAGTACCAGAAAGGGGAGCGGCCAGCCCCAGCATTTT	CASTRKGSGQPQHF
TRBV4-1	NA	NA	TRBJ1-2	TGCGCCAGCAGCCAAGAAGGTGGGAGCACCAAAAGCACCTTC	CASSQEGGSTKSTF
TRBV7-8	TRBD1	NA	TRBJ2-1	TGTGCCAGCAGCTTAGTTTACAGGGGGGTTCCCGCGTCCTACAATGAGCAGTTCTTC	CASSLVYRGVPASYNEQFF
TRBV4-2	TRBD1	few	TRBJ1-5	TGTGCCAGCAGCCAAACTACAGGGGCTGGTAGCAATCAGCCCCAGCATTTT	CASSQTTGAGSNQPQHF
TRBV7-5	NA	NA	TRBJ1-4	TGTGCCAGAAGTGACCTCACGAGTCTCCTAGTCGACAATGAAAAACTGTTTTTT	CARSDLTSLLVDNEKLFF
TRBV28	TRBD2	NA	TRBJ2-7	TGTGCCAGCCACTCCGGGGGGGGGACTACCCCCTACGAGCAGTACTTC	CASHSGGGTTPYEQYF
TRBV29-1	NA	NA	TRBJ1-3	TGCAGCGTTGAAGGTTTGGGGAACACCATATATTTT	CSVEGLGNTIYF
TRBV10-1	NA	few	TRBJ2-7	TGCGCCAGCACCTTCTCCCCTGACAGCGAGCAGTACTTC	CASTFSPDSEQYF
TRBV19	NA	NA	TRBJ1-4	TGTGCCAGTAGCAAATCCTTCCAAGGAGCAACTAATGAAAAACTGTTTTTT	CASSKSFQGATNEKLFF
TRBV6-5	NA	NA	TRBJ2-7	TGTGCCAGCAGAGCCGGGGCGCGTTACGAGCAGTACTTC	CASRAGARYEQYF